Many counts were recorded for the clone carrying this T cell receptor (beta chain). The germline CDR1 and CDR2 sequences are SGHTA and FQGNSA. The ends lost 3 bases at V and 6 bases at J; junction bases unmatched: 9. The CDR3 length is 15 residues. Isolation of naive CD8 T cells was achieved by sorting on a CD8+CD4-CCR7+CD45RA+ phenotype. These data come from a study of molecular identifiers for immune sequencing clone quantification. TCRdb re-analysed the PCR reads in MiXCR, keeping a single row per CDR3 protein. The data hold approximately 500,000 distinct CDR3 sequences, with under 30% observed a single time.

Material for sequencing was naive CD8+ T cells from blood, with Jurkat cell RNA spiked in. The sample's subset: FACS-sorted CD8+CD4-CCR7+CD45RA+ naive T cells. The sequence derives from a human donor in good health. Some libraries in this study had Jurkat cell RNA spiked in. The rearrangement links TRBV7-2 to TRBJ2-3, with 7 bases matching TRBD2. The CDR3 spells CASSLGGGGSDTQYF. CDR3 sequence (DNA): TGTGCCAGCAGCTTGGGTGGCGGGGGTTCGGATACGCAGTATTTT.